What follows are 24 T cell receptor beta chains derived from one specimen sequenced in a study of cytomegalovirus exposure and HLA in healthy donors (dated by TCRdb to 2016 to 2017). The library was made by the immunoSEQ multiplex PCR assay. For the multiplex PCR, a mixture combining 60 forward primers for TCR Vbeta segments and 13 reverse primers for TCR Jbeta segments was used. TCRdb carries this immuneACCESS record with in-frame sequences only. Its versions omit some clonotypes, under half of them owing to an unresolved V gene in the studies checked, with the rest unexplained. This sample gives approximately 100,000 clones in total; approximately 70% of them show up just once. The ten largest clonotypes hold 9.5% to 13% of the sample. The specimen was PBMCs. The receptors here all came from a man aged 35 to 55 in good health and CMV-seropositive.

This clone appeared once. The chain uses TRBV15 and TRBJ2-3, with 9 bases matching TRBD2. This CDR3 spans 15 amino acids. Germline assignment: CDR1 LNHNV and CDR2 YYDKDF (reference sequence). After removal of 4 bases from V and 0 bases from J, the junction contained 2 bases not matched to a gene. As DNA, the CDR3 is TGTGCCACCAGCATCCTAGCGGGAAGCACAGATACGCAGTATTTT. Protein sequence: CATSILAGSTDTQYF.

This clone was counted once. The rearrangement uses TRBV28 and TRBJ2-7, with D possibly TRBD2 on 5 matching bases. This CDR3 has 14 amino acids. Germline V gene data show CDR1 as MDHEN and CDR2 as SYDVKM. Trimming stripped 4 bases from V and 3 bases from J, with 13 bases between. The CDR3 DNA reads TGTGCCAGCAGTTCTGGACTTAGGGACTACGAGCAGTACTTC. Its protein product is CASSSGLRDYEQYF.

The chain recombines TRBV5-1 with TRBJ1-2, with TRBD1 as a possible D gene (5 bases). V was cut by 2 bases and J by 1 base, with 12 bases left in between. The CDR3 is 15 amino acids. CDR1 and CDR2 from the germline V gene are SGHRS and YFSETQ. In nucleotides, the CDR3 is TGCGCCAGCAGCTTAGGGGAACCGTTTAACTATGGCTACACCTTC. It translates to CASSLGEPFNYGYTF.

The chain's CDR3 is CASSQGGPEAFF. The CDR3 DNA reads TGCGCCAGCAGCCAGGGGGGGCCTGAAGCTTTCTTT. The rearrangement links TRBV4-1 to TRBJ1-1, with D possibly matching TRBD1 (6 bases). The CDR3 spans 12 residues. Germline CDR1 MGHRA, CDR2 YSYEKL. V lost 3 bases to trimming and J lost 6 bases, with 8 bases between them.

This clone was seen a handful of times. The chain has TRBV27 and TRBJ1-5; D gene ambiguous. CDR1 MNHEY and CDR2 SMNVEV come from the germline V gene (reference sequence). V lost 5 bases and J lost 0, with 8 bases in between. This CDR3 spans 14 amino acids. CDR3 region: CASSVYYSNQPQHF. Here the CDR3 DNA reads TGTGCCAGCAGTGTCTATTATAGCAATCAGCCCCAGCATTTT.

This chain joins TRBV7-2 and TRBJ2-1; D is perhaps TRBD2 (6 bases). Looked up from germline, CDR1 is SGHTA and CDR2 is FQGNSA. V lost 0 bases and J lost 7, with 7 bases in between. This CDR3 is built from 13 residues. This CDR3 reads CASSLARENEQFF. DNA of the CDR3: TGTGCCAGCAGCTTAGCCCGGGAGAATGAGCAGTTCTTC.

This clone appeared once. The chain has TRBV29-1 and TRBJ2-7; TRBD1 matches 7 bases. Germline loops: CDR1 SQVTM, CDR2 ANQGSEA. J gave up 0 bases and V 7 bases, and 6 bases lay outside the gene matches. The CDR3 loop spans 13 amino acids. CDR3 nucleotide sequence: TGCAGCGGGGGGACAGCCGACTCCTACGAGCAGTACTTC. Its translation: CSGGTADSYEQYF.

A note on this clone: Other DNA variants within this sample encode the same CDR3. The chain uses TRBV4-1 and TRBJ1-5; unclear D gene. V gave up 0 bases and J gave up 5 bases, with 5 bases separating them. The CDR3 runs 13 residues. Germline CDR1 is MGHRA and CDR2 is YSYEKL. The chain's CDR3 is CASSQDRDQPQHF. As DNA, the CDR3 is TGCGCCAGCAGCCAAGATCGAGATCAGCCCCAGCATTTT.

The chain recombines TRBV11-2 with TRBJ2-7; no reliable D call. Germline assignment: CDR1 SGHAT and CDR2 FQNNGV. There are 16 residues in the CDR3. The V end was cut by 1 base, the J end by 2 bases, with 15 bases between. CDR3 residues: CASSLGPRHRAYEQYF. The CDR3 nucleotides read TGTGCCAGCAGCTTAGGTCCGAGACATCGAGCCTACGAGCAGTACTTC.

This clone was found a few times. The V call is TRBV10-2, the J call TRBJ2-2; 10 positions agree with TRBD1. Germline lookup yields CDR1 WSHSY and CDR2 SAAADI. V shed 8 bases, J shed 7 bases, and the junction held 7 bases outside the gene matches. The CDR3 consists of 14 residues. The CDR3 DNA follows: TGCGCCAGCCTGGACAGGGGGTTCCTCGGGGAGCTGTTTTTT. This translates into CASLDRGFLGELFF.

This sequence joins TRBV6-1 and TRBJ2-4, with 11 bases identical to TRBD2. This CDR3 contains 15 residues. Germline assignment: CDR1 MNHNS and CDR2 SASEGT. Trimming cost V 6 bases and J 5 bases; bases outside gene matches: 6. The CDR3 reads CASSSLAGGQNIQYF. The CDR3 region has the DNA TGTGCCAGCAGCTCTTTAGCGGGAGGGCAAAACATTCAGTACTTC.

The chain links TRBV4-3 to TRBJ2-1, with TRBD2 matching over 7 bases. Germline V CDR1 and CDR2: LGHNA, YSLEER. The CDR3 loop spans 14 amino acids. The J segment lost 10 bases and the V segment lost 3 bases, leaving 9 bases of the junction unmatched. The CDR3 region has the DNA TGCGCCAGCAGCCAGAGGGGAGGGAGCGGCGAGCAGTTCTTC. Protein product: CASSQRGGSGEQFF.

In its sample, this clone was seen a few times. The V gene is TRBV5-4, the J gene TRBJ2-5, with a weak D call TRBD1 (6 bases). Trimming shortened V by 0 bases and J by 4 bases, and 13 bases separated the two germline ends. Germline CDR1 SGHNT, CDR2 YYREEE (reference sequence). The CDR3 is made up of 15 amino acids. DNA of the CDR3: TGTGCCAGCAGCTTGGAGGCAGGGGAAGGAGAGACCCAGTACTTC. Translating gives CASSLEAGEGETQYF.

The gene calls are TRBV4-1 and TRBJ1-2, with D perhaps TRBD1 (5 bases). V lost 4 bases and J lost 3, with 9 bases in between. The CDR3 is 13 amino acids. Germline-derived CDR1 and CDR2 are MGHRA and YSYEKL. DNA for the CDR3: TGCGCCAGCAGCCTACAGGCTTACTATGGCTACACCTTC. Its protein product is CASSLQAYYGYTF.

The CDR3 sequence: CASSLDGYPGQPQHF. CDR3 bases: TGTGCCAGCAGCTTGGACGGCTACCCAGGGCAGCCCCAGCATTTT. The chain employs TRBV7-9 and TRBJ1-5; tentative D call: TRBD1 (5 bases). Germline V lookup: CDR1 SEHNR, CDR2 FQNEAQ (reference sequence). The CDR3 is made up of 15 amino acids. Trimming removed 3 bases at V and 7 bases at J, with 16 bases between.

This rearrangement joins TRBV7-3 to TRBJ2-7, with TRBD2 identical over 8 bases. Trimming cost V 5 bases and J 5 bases; bases outside gene matches: 5. The length of the CDR3 is 13 residues. Germline lookup yields CDR1 SGHTA and CDR2 FQGTGA. In DNA, the CDR3 is TGTGCCAGCAGCCCTAGCGGGTCCCACGAGCAGTACTTC. This sequence encodes CASSPSGSHEQYF. Based on the CDR3 plus reference TRBV7-3 and TRBJ2-7, the full variable domain is GAGVSQTPSNKVTEKGKYVELRCDPISGHTALYWYRQSLGQGPEFLIYFQGTGAADDSGLPNDRFFAVRPEGSVSTLKIQRTERGDSAVYLCASSPSGSHEQYFGPGTRLTVT.

This sequence joins TRBV7-9 and TRBJ2-1, with 7 positions matching TRBD2. The CDR3 is made up of 15 amino acids. Germline CDR1 reads SEHNR; CDR2 reads FQNEAQ (reference sequence). After removal of 1 base from V and 7 bases from J, the junction contained 7 bases not matched to a gene. Here the CDR3 DNA reads TGTGCCAGCAGCTTAGGCGGGAGTTATGGGAATGAGCAGTTCTTC. It specifies CASSLGGSYGNEQFF.

This clone appeared once. The chain uses TRBV9 and TRBJ1-2, with unresolved D. This CDR3 region has 14 residues. CDR1 is SGDLS and CDR2 is YYNGEE in the germline V gene. V lost 0 bases, J lost 2 bases, and 8 bases lay in between. CDR3 loop: CASSVASGNYGYTF. The CDR3 DNA reads as TGTGCCAGCAGCGTAGCTAGTGGGAACTATGGCTACACCTTC.

The count of this clone is one. The chain combines TRBV7-2 with TRBJ1-4; 8 positions match TRBD1. This CDR3 spans 16 amino acids. The germline V gene has CDR1 SGHTA and CDR2 FQGNSA. Trimming cost V 4 bases and J 0 bases; bases outside gene matches: 4. As DNA, the CDR3 is TGTGCCAGCAGCTCCGGACAGGGCGCAACTAATGAAAAACTGTTTTTT. Protein product: CASSSGQGATNEKLFF.

This sequence joins TRBV27 and TRBJ2-6, with D uncertain. Germline CDR1 reads MNHEY; CDR2 reads SMNVEV (reference sequence). The CDR3 loop spans 15 amino acids. V lost 10 bases and J lost 4, with 17 bases in between. The CDR3 reads CATSSTTGGANVLTF. The CDR3 coding sequence is TGTGCCACCTCCAGTACGACCGGGGGGGCCAACGTCCTGACTTTC. The variable domain in full, completed from reference TRBV27 and TRBJ2-6, reads EAQVTQNPRYLITVTGKKLTVTCSQNMNHEYMSWYRQDPGLGLRQIYYSMNVEVTDKGDVPEGYKVSRKEKRNFPLILESPSPNQTSLYFCATSSTTGGANVLTFGAGSRLTVL.

The chain carries TRBV7-9 and TRBJ2-1; no definite D call. V was clipped by 5 bases and J by 7 bases, with 9 bases between them. Germline values: CDR1 SEHNR, CDR2 FQNEAQ (reference sequence). The CDR3 has 12 residues. CDR3 coding DNA: TGTGCCAGCAGCCGAGACTCGAATGAGCAGTTCTTC. Residues: CASSRDSNEQFF.

The chain links TRBV28 to TRBJ2-5, with 11 bases identical to TRBD2. This CDR3 is built from 15 residues. Trimming took 8 bases from V and 5 from J; bases not matched to a gene: 10. CDR1 MDHEN and CDR2 SYDVKM come from the germline V gene. CDR3 sequence (DNA): TGTGCCAGCGATACTCGACTAGCGGGAATCGAGACCCAGTACTTC. Translating gives CASDTRLAGIETQYF.

This clone is termed medium-sized. This chain links TRBV7-3 with TRBJ2-3; D may be TRBD2 (6 bases). Germline assignment: CDR1 SGHTA and CDR2 FQGTGA. There are 14 residues in the CDR3. V was shortened by 2 bases and J by 5 bases, with 11 bases between the two germline ends. The CDR3 sequence is CASSLVGGIDTQYF. The CDR3 nucleotides read TGTGCCAGCAGCTTAGTGGGAGGAATAGATACGCAGTATTTT.

This sequence joins TRBV9 and TRBJ2-7, with TRBD2 matching over 7 bases. J was trimmed by 5 bases and V by 3 bases; bases with no gene match: 5. Germline-derived CDR1 and CDR2 are SGDLS and YYNGEE. This CDR3 is 13 amino acids long. The CDR3 DNA is TGTGCCAGCAGCGCCGGGGAGGGTGACGAGCAGTACGTC. As protein: CASSAGEGDEQYV.